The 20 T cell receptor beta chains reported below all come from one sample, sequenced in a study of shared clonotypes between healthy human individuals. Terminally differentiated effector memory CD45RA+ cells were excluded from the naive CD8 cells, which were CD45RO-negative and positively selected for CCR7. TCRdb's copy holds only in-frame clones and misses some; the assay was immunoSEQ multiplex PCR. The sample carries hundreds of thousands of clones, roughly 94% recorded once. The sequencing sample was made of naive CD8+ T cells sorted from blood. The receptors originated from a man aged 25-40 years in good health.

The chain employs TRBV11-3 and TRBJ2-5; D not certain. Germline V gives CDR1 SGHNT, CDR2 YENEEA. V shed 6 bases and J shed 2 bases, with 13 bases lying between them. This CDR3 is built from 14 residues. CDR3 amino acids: CASSLGVGQETQYF. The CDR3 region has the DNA TGTGCCAGCAGTCTGGGCGTAGGGCAAGAGACCCAGTACTTC.

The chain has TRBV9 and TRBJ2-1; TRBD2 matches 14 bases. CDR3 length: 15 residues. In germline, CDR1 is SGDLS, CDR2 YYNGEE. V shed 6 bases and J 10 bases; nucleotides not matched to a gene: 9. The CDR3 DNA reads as TGTGCCAGCAACGACGGACTAGCGGGAGGCCACGAGCAGTTCTTC. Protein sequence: CASNDGLAGGHEQFF.

CDR3 sequence: CASSADRDEQYF. DNA of the CDR3: TGTGCCAGCAGCGCAGACAGGGACGAGCAGTACTTC. This chain connects TRBV7-9 to TRBJ2-7; 7 nucleotides agree with TRBD1. Germline lookup yields CDR1 SEHNR and CDR2 FQNEAQ (reference sequence). The CDR3 totals 12 residues. V lost 5 bases to trimming and J lost 5 bases; unmatched junction nucleotides: 3.

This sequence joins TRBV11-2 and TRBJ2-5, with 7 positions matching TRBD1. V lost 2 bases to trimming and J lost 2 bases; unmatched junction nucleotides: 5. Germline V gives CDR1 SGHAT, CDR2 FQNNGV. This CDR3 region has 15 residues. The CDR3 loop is CASSLRDRAQETQYF. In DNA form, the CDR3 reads TGTGCCAGCAGCTTAAGAGACAGGGCGCAAGAGACCCAGTACTTC.

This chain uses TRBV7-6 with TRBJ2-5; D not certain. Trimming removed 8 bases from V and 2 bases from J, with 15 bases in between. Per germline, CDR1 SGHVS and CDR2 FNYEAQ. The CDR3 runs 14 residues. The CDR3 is CASLGRLLQETQYF. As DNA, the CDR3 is TGTGCCAGCCTAGGGCGCCTTCTTCAAGAGACCCAGTACTTC. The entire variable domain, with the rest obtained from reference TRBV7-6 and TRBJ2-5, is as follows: GAGVSQSPRYKVTKRGQDVALRCDPISGHVSLYWYRQALGQGPEFLTYFNYEAQQDKSGLPNDRFSAERPEGSISTLTIQRTEQRDSAMYRCASLGRLLQETQYFGPGTRLLVL.

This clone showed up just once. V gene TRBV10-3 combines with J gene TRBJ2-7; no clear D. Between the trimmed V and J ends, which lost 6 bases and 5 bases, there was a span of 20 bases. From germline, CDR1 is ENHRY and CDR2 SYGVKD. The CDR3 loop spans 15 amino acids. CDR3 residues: CAIRKPVTGLDEQYF. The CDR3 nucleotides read TGTGCCATCAGGAAGCCCGTGACTGGTCTGGACGAGCAGTACTTC.

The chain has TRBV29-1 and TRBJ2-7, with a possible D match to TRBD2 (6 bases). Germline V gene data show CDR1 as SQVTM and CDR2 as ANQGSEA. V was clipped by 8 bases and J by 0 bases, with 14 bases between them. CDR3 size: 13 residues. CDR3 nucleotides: TGCAGCTTTTCCCCCGGGAGCTCCTACGAGCAGTACTTC. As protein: CSFSPGSSYEQYF.

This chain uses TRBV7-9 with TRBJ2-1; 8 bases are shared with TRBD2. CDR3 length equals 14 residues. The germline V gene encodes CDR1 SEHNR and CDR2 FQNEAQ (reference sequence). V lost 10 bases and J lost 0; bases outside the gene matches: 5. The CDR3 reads CATISGSSYNEQFF. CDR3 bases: TGTGCCACTATAAGCGGGAGCTCCTACAATGAGCAGTTCTTC.

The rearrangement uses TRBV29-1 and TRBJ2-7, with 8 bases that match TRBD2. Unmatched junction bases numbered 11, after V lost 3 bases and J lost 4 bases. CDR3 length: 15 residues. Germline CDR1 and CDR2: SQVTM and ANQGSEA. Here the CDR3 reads CSVELRTSGNYEQYF. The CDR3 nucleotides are TGCAGCGTTGAGCTTCGAACTAGCGGTAATTACGAGCAGTACTTC.

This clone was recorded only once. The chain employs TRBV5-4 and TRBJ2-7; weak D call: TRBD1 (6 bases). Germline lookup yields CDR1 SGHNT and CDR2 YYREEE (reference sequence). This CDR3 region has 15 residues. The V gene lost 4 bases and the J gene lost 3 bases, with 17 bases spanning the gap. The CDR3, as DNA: TGTGCCAGCAGCGGGACATTTGATACGTACTACGAGCAGTACTTC. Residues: CASSGTFDTYYEQYF.

The CDR3 region has the DNA TGTGCCAGCAGCCCCTTGCGGAAGTTTAATGAGCAGTTCTTC. This encodes CASSPLRKFNEQFF. The genes are TRBV13 and TRBJ2-1; D gene unclear. V lost 5 bases to trimming and J lost 7 bases, with 15 bases between them. Germline loops: CDR1 PRHDT, CDR2 FYEKMQ (reference sequence). The CDR3 is 14 amino acids. The full variable domain, completed using reference TRBV13 and TRBJ2-1, is AAGVIQSPRHLIKEKRETATLKCYPIPRHDTVYWYQQGPGQDPQFLISFYEKMQSDKGSIPDRFSAQQFSDYHSELNMSSLELGDSALYFCASSPLRKFNEQFFGPGTRLTVL.

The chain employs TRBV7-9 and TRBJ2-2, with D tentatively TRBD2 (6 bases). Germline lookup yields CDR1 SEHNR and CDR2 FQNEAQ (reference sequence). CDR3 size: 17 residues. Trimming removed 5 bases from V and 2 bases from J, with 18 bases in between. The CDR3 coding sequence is TGTGCCAGCAGCGCACTGGCCGGGACTGATAACACCGGGGAGCTGTTTTTT. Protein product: CASSALAGTDNTGELFF.

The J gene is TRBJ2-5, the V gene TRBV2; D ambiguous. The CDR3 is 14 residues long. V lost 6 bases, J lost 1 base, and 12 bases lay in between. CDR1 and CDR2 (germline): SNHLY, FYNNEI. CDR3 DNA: TGTGCCAGCAGGATTCCGACGGGCCAAGAGACCCAGTACTTC. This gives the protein CASRIPTGQETQYF.

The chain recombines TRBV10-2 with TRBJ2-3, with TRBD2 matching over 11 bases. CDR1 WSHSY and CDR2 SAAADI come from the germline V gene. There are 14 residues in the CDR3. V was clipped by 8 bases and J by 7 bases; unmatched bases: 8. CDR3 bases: TGCGCCAGCGATAGCGGGAGGGTAGTACATACGCAGTATTTT. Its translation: CASDSGRVVHTQYF.

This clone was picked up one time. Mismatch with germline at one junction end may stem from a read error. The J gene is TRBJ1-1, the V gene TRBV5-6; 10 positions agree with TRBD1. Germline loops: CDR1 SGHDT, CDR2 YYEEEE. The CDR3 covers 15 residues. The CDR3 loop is CASSLDRDRGTEAFF. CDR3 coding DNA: TGTGCCAGCAGTTTGGACCGGGACAGGGGTACTGAAGCTTTCTTT. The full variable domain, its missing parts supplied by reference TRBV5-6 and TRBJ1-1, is DAGVTQSPTHLIKTRGQQVTLRCSPKSGHDTVSWYQQALGQGPQFIFQYYEEEERQRGNFPDRFSGHQFPNYSSELNVNALLLGDSALYLCASSLDRDRGTEAFFGQGTRLTVV.

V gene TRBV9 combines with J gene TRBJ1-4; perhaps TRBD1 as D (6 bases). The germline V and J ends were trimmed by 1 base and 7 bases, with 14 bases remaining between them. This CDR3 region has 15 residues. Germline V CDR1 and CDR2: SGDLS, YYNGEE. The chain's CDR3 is CASSVSGTTGEKLFF. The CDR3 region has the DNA TGTGCCAGCAGCGTATCCGGGACAACGGGTGAAAAACTGTTTTTT.

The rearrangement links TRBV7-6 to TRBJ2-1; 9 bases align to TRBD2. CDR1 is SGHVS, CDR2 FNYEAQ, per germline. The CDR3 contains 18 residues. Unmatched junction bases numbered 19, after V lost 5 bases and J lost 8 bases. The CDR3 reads CASSPRAIAGGLGDEQFF. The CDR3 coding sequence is TGTGCCAGCAGCCCCCGGGCGATCGCGGGAGGGCTCGGGGATGAGCAGTTCTTC. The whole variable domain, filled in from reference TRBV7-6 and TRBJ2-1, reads GAGVSQSPRYKVTKRGQDVALRCDPISGHVSLYWYRQALGQGPEFLTYFNYEAQQDKSGLPNDRFSAERPEGSISTLTIQRTEQRDSAMYRCASSPRAIAGGLGDEQFFGPGTRLTVL.

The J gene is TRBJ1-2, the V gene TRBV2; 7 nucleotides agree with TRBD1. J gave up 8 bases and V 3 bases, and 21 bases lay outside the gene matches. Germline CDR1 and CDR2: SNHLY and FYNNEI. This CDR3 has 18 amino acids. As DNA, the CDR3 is TGTGCCAGCAGTGACGATAGAGAAATGACAGGGAATAAAAGAGGCTACACCTTC. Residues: CASSDDREMTGNKRGYTF.

CDR3 in DNA: TGTGCCAGCAGTACGGCAGATCTGAACACTGAAGCTTTCTTT. Protein: CASSTADLNTEAFF. The rearrangement uses TRBV27 and TRBJ1-1; D is ambiguous. The V end lost 5 bases, the J end lost 0 bases, and 10 bases lay between the germline ends. This CDR3 has 14 residues. From germline, CDR1 is MNHEY and CDR2 SMNVEV (reference sequence).

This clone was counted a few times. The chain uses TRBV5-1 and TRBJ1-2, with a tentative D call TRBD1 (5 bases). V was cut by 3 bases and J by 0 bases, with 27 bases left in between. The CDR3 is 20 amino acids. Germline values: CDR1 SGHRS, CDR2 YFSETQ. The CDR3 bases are TGCGCCAGCAGCTCCGCAGGGATTCATGGGCGGGAATATCCTAACTATGGCTACACCTTC. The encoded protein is CASSSAGIHGREYPNYGYTF. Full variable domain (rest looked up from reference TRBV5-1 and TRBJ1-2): KAGVTQTPRYLIKTRGQQVTLSCSPISGHRSVSWYQQTPGQGLQFLFEYFSETQRNKGNFPGRFSGRQFSNSRSEMNVSTLELGDSALYLCASSSAGIHGREYPNYGYTFGSGTRLTVV.